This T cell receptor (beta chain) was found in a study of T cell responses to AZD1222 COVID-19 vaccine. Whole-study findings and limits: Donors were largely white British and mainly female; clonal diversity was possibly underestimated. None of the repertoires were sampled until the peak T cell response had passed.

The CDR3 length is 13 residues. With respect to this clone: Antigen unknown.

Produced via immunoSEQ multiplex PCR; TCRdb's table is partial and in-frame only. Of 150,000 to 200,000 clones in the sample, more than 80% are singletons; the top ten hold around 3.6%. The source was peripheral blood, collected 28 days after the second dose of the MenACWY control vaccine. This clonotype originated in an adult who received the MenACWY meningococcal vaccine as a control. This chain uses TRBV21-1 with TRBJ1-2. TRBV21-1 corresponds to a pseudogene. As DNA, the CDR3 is TGTGCCAGCAGGAAAGGGGGTACTTATGGCTACACCTTC. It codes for CASRKGGTYGYTF.